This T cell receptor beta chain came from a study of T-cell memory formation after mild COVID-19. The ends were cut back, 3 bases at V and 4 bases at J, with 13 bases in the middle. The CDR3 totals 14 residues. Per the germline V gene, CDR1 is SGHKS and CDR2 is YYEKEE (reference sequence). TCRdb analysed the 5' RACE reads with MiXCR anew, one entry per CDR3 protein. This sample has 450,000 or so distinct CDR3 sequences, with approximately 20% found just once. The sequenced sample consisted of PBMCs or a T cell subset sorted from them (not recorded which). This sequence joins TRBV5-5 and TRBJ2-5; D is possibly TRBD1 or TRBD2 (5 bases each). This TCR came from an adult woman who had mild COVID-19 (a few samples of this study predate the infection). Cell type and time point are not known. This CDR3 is CASSSRRQGETQYF. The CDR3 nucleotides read TGTGCCAGCAGCTCTCGGAGGCAGGGAGAGACCCAGTACTTC.